This T cell receptor beta chain was observed in a study of T cell responses to AZD1222 COVID-19 vaccine. Only in-frame clones appear in the TCRdb table, and some are missing; sequencing was by immunoSEQ multiplex PCR. The sample contains 90,000 to 150,000 clones, more than 85% of which appear only once. V lost 5 bases and J lost 7, with 23 bases in between. The CDR3 length is 16 residues. The germline CDR1 and CDR2 sequences are SEHNR and FQNEAQ (reference sequence). Second-dose schedules of about 4 or about 12 weeks were combined. Material: peripheral blood, obtained 28 days after the second AZD1222 dose. The source of this sequence is an adult who received the AZD1222 COVID-19 vaccine. The rearrangement joins TRBV7-9 to TRBJ1-2; tentative D call: TRBD1 (6 bases). CDR3 sequence: CASSPTGAEAYSGYTF. CDR3 DNA sequence: TGTGCCAGCAGCCCCACGGGGGCAGAAGCCTACTCTGGCTACACCTTC.